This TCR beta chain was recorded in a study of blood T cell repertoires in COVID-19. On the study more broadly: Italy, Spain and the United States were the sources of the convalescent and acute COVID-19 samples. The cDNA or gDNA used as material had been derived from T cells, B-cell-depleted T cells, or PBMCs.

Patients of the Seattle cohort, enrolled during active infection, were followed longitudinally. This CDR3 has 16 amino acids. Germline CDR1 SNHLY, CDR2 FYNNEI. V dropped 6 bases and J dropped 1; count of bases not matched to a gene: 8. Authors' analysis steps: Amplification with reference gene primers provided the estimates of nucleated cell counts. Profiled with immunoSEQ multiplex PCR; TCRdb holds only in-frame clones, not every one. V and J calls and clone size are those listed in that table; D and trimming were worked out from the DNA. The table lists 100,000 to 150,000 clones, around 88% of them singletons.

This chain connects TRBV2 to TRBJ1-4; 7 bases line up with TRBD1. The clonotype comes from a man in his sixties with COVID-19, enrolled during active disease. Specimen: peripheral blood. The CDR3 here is CASRSEGGLTNEKLFF. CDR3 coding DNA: TGTGCCAGCAGATCTGAAGGGGGCTTAACTAATGAAAAACTGTTTTTT. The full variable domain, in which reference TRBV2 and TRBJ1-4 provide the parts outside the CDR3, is EPEVTQTPSHQVTQMGQEVILRCVPISNHLYFYWYRQILGQKVEFLVSFYNNEISEKSEIFDDQFSVERPDGSNFTLKIRSTKLEDSAMYFCASRSEGGLTNEKLFFGSGTQLSVL.